This T cell receptor beta chain was sequenced in a study of shared clonotypes between healthy human individuals. Each subset's genomic DNA was shared equally among a number of immunoSEQ plates. Per the authors' pipeline: Filtering was not the same, since immunoSEQ gave junction-only sequences without quality scores. Profiling relied on immunoSEQ multiplex PCR, and the TCRdb table lists in-frame clones only, not all of them. V and J calls and clone size are as listed in that table; D and trimming were resolved from the DNA. Counted here are almost 700,000 clones, 92% occurring once; the ten biggest clones make up roughly 22%. As regards this clone: Its antigen is unknown.

Overall study results and limits: Clonotypes shared by all four sorted-subset donors had higher generation probabilities than non-shared clonotypes.

With 3 bases clipped from V and 9 bases from J, the junction kept 11 bases outside the gene matches. The germline CDR1 and CDR2 sequences are SGDLS and YYNGEE. This CDR3 comprises 17 residues. Naive CD8 populations comprised CD45RO-negative cells positively selected for CCR7, excluding terminally differentiated effector memory CD45RA+ cells. Every contributor of samples was a Caucasian grown-up residing in Nashville, Tennessee. The receptor's source is a man aged 25 to 40 in good health. The rearrangement links TRBV9 to TRBJ2-1, with TRBD2 matching over 14 bases. Sequenced: naive CD8+ T cells sorted from blood. The CDR3: CASSADLGLAGVVEQFF. The CDR3 coding sequence is TGTGCCAGCAGCGCCGACCTGGGACTAGCGGGAGTGGTTGAGCAGTTCTTC.